These T cell receptor beta chains were read from a single sample in a study of blood T cell repertoires in COVID-19. Data came from immunoSEQ multiplex PCR; TCRdb stores just in-frame clones and leaves some out. There are more than 60,000 clones in the sample; more than 75% occur only once, and over 6.5% lies in the top ten. What was sequenced was peripheral blood. Receptors originate from a man aged 55-75 years with acute or convalescent COVID-19. Each CDR3 is given with its conserved first and last residue. D genes are given only for firm matches. A row's size may be missing; if present it is once, few, many or a size class.

clone_size j_call d_call v_call cdr3_nt cdr3_aa
NA TRBJ1-1 NA TRBV9 TGTGCCAGCAGCGTAGATATGAGGGCAGGTTCTGAAGCTTTCTTT CASSVDMRAGSEAFF
NA TRBJ2-5 NA TRBV5-1 TGCGCCAGCAGCCCGCCGGGTGCACAAGAGACCCAGTACTTC CASSPPGAQETQYF
NA TRBJ1-1 TRBD1 TRBV23-1 TGCGCCAGCAGTCGTATCAGGGGGTTCACGGAAGCTTTCTTT CASSRIRGFTEAFF
once TRBJ2-7 TRBD1 TRBV9 TGTGCCAGCAGCGTAGGAATAGGGACAGGGGGCTACGAGCAGTACTTC CASSVGIGTGGYEQYF
few TRBJ1-2 TRBD1 TRBV19 TGTGCCAGTACCTTGGGACAGGGTGTGGCTGGCTACACCTTC CASTLGQGVAGYTF
NA TRBJ2-7 TRBD1 TRBV20-1 TGCAGTGCTAGTCCAAAGGGGGCAGGCTACGAGCAGTACTTC CSASPKGAGYEQYF
once TRBJ2-5 TRBD1 TRBV30 TGTGCCTTTGACCGGGACAGGGGAATTGCCCAGTACTTC CAFDRDRGIAQYF
NA TRBJ2-5 TRBD1 TRBV13 TGTGCCAGCAGCTTAGGGGGAAAGGGGGCGGAGACCCAGTACTTC CASSLGGKGAETQYF
NA TRBJ1-1 TRBD1 TRBV19 TGTGCCAGCGCGGGCTGGACAGGGGGCGGTGGCACTGAAGCTTTCTTT CASAGWTGGGGTEAFF
NA TRBJ2-4 NA TRBV30 TGTGCCTGGGTGGACAGTTCGTCCAAAAACATTCAGTACTTC CAWVDSSSKNIQYF
NA TRBJ2-6 NA TRBV19 TGTGCCAGTGGTACTTTCAGGGCTGGGGCCAACGTCCTGACTTTC CASGTFRAGANVLTF
NA TRBJ1-6 NA TRBV19 TGTGCCAGTAGTACATTTTTCGGGGAAGATTCACCCCTCCACTTT CASSTFFGEDSPLHF
NA TRBJ2-3 NA TRBV28 TGTGCCAGCAGTTTAAGTCCCTCGACAGGAACCCCGGGCACAGATACGCAGTATTTT CASSLSPSTGTPGTDTQYF
once TRBJ2-2 TRBD1 TRBV27 TGTGCCACCTCGGACAGGGGTAGGCGGGAGCTGTTTTTT CATSDRGRRELFF
NA TRBJ2-3 TRBD2 TRBV30 TGTGCCTGGAGTTTTGCGGGGGGGCCTCGCACAGATACGCAGTATTTT CAWSFAGGPRTDTQYF
NA TRBJ1-6 TRBD1 TRBV3-1/TRBV3-2 TGTGCCAGCGGCAGACAGGGGCGAAATTCACCCCTCCACTTT CASGRQGRNSPLHF
NA TRBJ2-3 NA TRBV2 TGTGCCAGCAGTGAGGGGGGTACAGATACGCAGTATTTT CASSEGGTDTQYF
NA TRBJ2-1 NA TRBV9 TGTGCCAGCAGCGTCAATTCAGGACAAGTGGATGAGCAGTTCTTC CASSVNSGQVDEQFF
few TRBJ2-2 NA TRBV2 TGTGCCAGCAGACAACAGGTTACGAACACCGGGGAGCTGTTTTTT CASRQQVTNTGELFF
NA TRBJ2-1 NA TRBV6-6 TGTGCCAGCAGTTACTCGGGACTCCAGGAGCAGTTCTTC CASSYSGLQEQFF
NA TRBJ1-2 TRBD1 TRBV18 TGTGCCAGCTCGCACGCGGGACAGGGAGGCTATGGCTACACCTTC CASSHAGQGGYGYTF
NA TRBJ1-1 NA TRBV19 TGTGCCAGTAGTATATACCAGACAGCCAACACTGAAGCTTTCTTT CASSIYQTANTEAFF
once TRBJ1-2 TRBD1 TRBV24-1 TGTGCCACCAGCATTACAGGGGGCGCGGGGGGCTACACCTTC CATSITGGAGGYTF
NA TRBJ2-3 TRBD1 TRBV13 TGTGCCAGCAGCTCACAGGGGACAGATACGCAGTATTTT CASSSQGTDTQYF
NA TRBJ1-5 TRBD1 TRBV6-6 TGTGCCAGCAGTCTCAGGGGGCCCGCTTTCGACGGCAATCAGCCCCAGCATTTT CASSLRGPAFDGNQPQHF
NA TRBJ1-4 NA TRBV2 TGTGCCAGCAGTGGAGTAGGGGGTCCCTATGAAAAACTGTTTTTT CASSGVGGPYEKLFF